Below, one T cell receptor (beta chain) is given with its context. This entry belongs to a study of cytomegalovirus exposure and HLA in healthy donors. In germline, CDR1 is MNHEY, CDR2 SVGAGI. CDR3 length equals 14 residues. V shed 2 bases and J shed 7 bases, with 12 bases lying between them. Assay: immunoSEQ multiplex PCR; the TCRdb copy retains only in-frame clones and omits some. This table holds some 170,000 clones, 86% found once. This TCR was sampled from a woman in her 30s in good health and CMV-seronegative. Sample: PBMCs. The gene calls are TRBV6-5 and TRBJ1-5; a possible D gene is TRBD1 (5 bases). CDR3 DNA sequence: TGTGCCAGCAGTTACACGCAAACAGGCCAGCCCCAGCATTTT. It codes for CASSYTQTGQPQHF.